A selection of T cell receptor beta chains follows, all from one sample in a study of shared clonotypes between healthy human individuals. Produced via immunoSEQ multiplex PCR; TCRdb's table is partial and in-frame only. The table records about 680,000 clones, 60% to 80% of them present only once. Sequencing was carried out using memory CD4+ T cells sorted from blood. These receptors came from a woman younger than 45 in good health. The CDR3 runs from the conserved cysteine through the conserved F or W. A D gene is named only where the DNA matches it firmly. Clone size appears in some rows only: once, few, many, or a class for an expanded clone.

j_call clone_size v_call d_call cdr3_aa cdr3_nt
TRBJ1-4 - TRBV28 - CASSLIREKLFF TGTGCCAGCAGTTTAATTCGGGAAAAACTGTTTTTT
TRBJ1-4 - TRBV7-9 - CASSPRQANEKLFF TGTGCCAGCAGCCCCAGACAGGCGAATGAAAAACTGTTTTTT
TRBJ1-1 many TRBV11-1 - CASSLALIRRGSANTEAFF TGTGCCAGCAGCTTAGCGCTAATTAGGCGGGGTTCCGCCAACACTGAAGCTTTCTTT
TRBJ2-1 - TRBV30 TRBD2 CALSAGTSLTHSYNEQFF TGTGCCTTAAGTGCGGGGACTAGCCTAACCCACTCCTACAATGAGCAGTTCTTC
TRBJ2-3 - TRBV9 TRBD2 CASSVAAGGWDTQYF TGTGCCAGCAGCGTAGCAGCGGGAGGGTGGGATACGCAGTATTTT
TRBJ2-7 - TRBV19 - CASSIADTTQQYF TGTGCCAGTAGTATAGCGGACACAACCCAGCAGTACTTC
TRBJ1-2 - TRBV18 TRBD1 CASSRQGRSYGYTF TGTGCCAGCTCAAGACAGGGACGGAGCTATGGCTACACCTTC
TRBJ2-7 few TRBV7-2 TRBD2 CASSRDSGSSSYEQYF TGTGCCAGCAGCCGAGATAGCGGGAGTAGCTCCTACGAGCAGTACTTC
TRBJ2-7 - TRBV7-2 - CASSPPWDLSEQYF TGTGCCAGCAGCCCCCCCTGGGACTTAAGCGAGCAGTACTTC
TRBJ2-7 - TRBV7-2 - CASSLEPTYEQYF TGTGCCAGCAGCTTAGAACCAACCTACGAGCAGTACTTC
TRBJ1-5 - TRBV21-1 - CASRDSLVYSNQPQHF TGTGCCAGCAGAGACAGCCTAGTCTATAGCAATCAGCCCCAGCATTTT
TRBJ2-5 - TRBV5-1 TRBD1 CASGRRQGGGETQYF TGCGCCAGCGGCAGAAGACAGGGCGGAGGAGAGACCCAGTACTTC
TRBJ2-3 once TRBV29-1 - CSDRQGTDTQYF TGCAGCGACAGACAGGGCACAGATACGCAGTATTTT
TRBJ2-7 few TRBV2 TRBD2 CASSLHASGTATYEQYF TGTGCCAGCAGTTTACACGCGAGCGGGACTGCTACCTACGAGCAGTACTTC
TRBJ2-1 once TRBV19 - CASSRQTHYNEQFF TGTGCCAGTAGTAGACAGACTCACTACAATGAGCAGTTCTTC
TRBJ2-7 few TRBV5-1 - CASRSEYEQYF TGCGCCAGCAGATCCGAGTACGAGCAGTACTTC
TRBJ1-5 many TRBV2 TRBD1 CASTAGGYQPQHF TGTGCCAGCACCGCAGGGGGGTATCAGCCCCAGCATTTT
TRBJ2-6 - TRBV30 - CAWSSGLGANVLTF TGTGCCTGGAGTAGTGGGCTTGGGGCCAACGTCCTGACTTTC
TRBJ1-3 - TRBV7-2 - CASSLAWGNTIYF TGTGCCAGCAGCTTAGCGTGGGGAAACACCATATATTTT
TRBJ2-5 once TRBV2 - CASSDQRVVGTQYF TGTGCCAGCAGTGACCAACGAGTGGTTGGGACCCAGTACTTC
TRBJ2-7 - TRBV19 - CASSTDLQLPSYEQYF TGTGCCAGTAGTACTGATCTCCAATTGCCCTCCTACGAGCAGTACTTC
TRBJ1-5 few TRBV6-1 - CASNLWTAGQPQHF TGTGCCAGCAATCTATGGACAGCAGGACAGCCCCAGCATTTT
TRBJ1-1 - TRBV5-1 TRBD1 CASSLISGQGATEAFF TGCGCCAGCAGCCTGATATCGGGACAGGGGGCCACTGAAGCTTTCTTT
TRBJ1-5 many TRBV25-1 - CASSEGGEWQPQHF TGTGCCAGCAGTGAGGGGGGGGAGTGGCAGCCCCAGCATTTT
TRBJ1-5 few TRBV4-2 - CASSQDLNNQPQHF TGTGCCAGCAGCCAAGATCTAAATAATCAGCCCCAGCATTTT
TRBJ2-4 - TRBV7-9 TRBD2 CASSPGSAGGRENIQYF TGTGCCAGCAGCCCCGGTAGTGCGGGGGGGCGGGAAAACATTCAGTACTTC
TRBJ2-2 - TRBV28 TRBD1 CASRLTGGITGELFF TGTGCCAGCAGACTTACAGGGGGGATCACCGGGGAGCTGTTTTTT
TRBJ1-2 - TRBV5-1 TRBD1 CASSLAGTGDYTF TGCGCCAGCAGCTTGGCCGGGACAGGGGACTACACCTTC
TRBJ2-7 - TRBV5-1 TRBD2 CASSLHSGTYEQYF TGCGCCAGCAGCTTGCATAGCGGGACTTACGAGCAGTACTTC
TRBJ2-2 few TRBV18 - CASSHTTLTGTGELFF TGTGCCAGCTCACACACCACGTTAACGGGAACCGGGGAGCTGTTTTTT
TRBJ2-4 - TRBV2 TRBD2 CASTLAGSLAKNIQYF TGTGCCAGCACCCTAGCGGGATCCTTAGCCAAAAACATTCAGTACTTC
TRBJ2-7 many TRBV6-6 - CASSYSTQIYEQYF TGTGCCAGCAGTTACTCGACCCAGATCTACGAGCAGTACTTC
TRBJ1-3 - TRBV2 TRBD1 CAGRQGAGNTIYF TGTGCCGGAAGACAGGGGGCTGGAAACACCATATATTTT
TRBJ2-1 - TRBV5-1 TRBD2 CASSWTSGHSYNEQFF TGCGCCAGCAGCTGGACTAGCGGGCACTCCTACAATGAGCAGTTCTTC
TRBJ2-3 - TRBV5-6 - CASNPRRTDTQYF TGTGCCAGCAACCCCCGGAGGACAGATACGCAGTATTTT
TRBJ1-1 - TRBV6-5 - CASSSFYMNTEAFF TGTGCCAGCAGTTCCTTCTATATGAACACTGAAGCTTTCTTT
TRBJ1-2 - TRBV6-1 TRBD1 CASRRGQGGGYTF TGTGCCAGCAGACGGGGACAGGGTGGCGGCTACACCTTC
TRBJ2-1 - TRBV7-9 - CASSFGDTEQFF TGTGCCAGCAGCTTTGGCGATACTGAGCAGTTCTTC